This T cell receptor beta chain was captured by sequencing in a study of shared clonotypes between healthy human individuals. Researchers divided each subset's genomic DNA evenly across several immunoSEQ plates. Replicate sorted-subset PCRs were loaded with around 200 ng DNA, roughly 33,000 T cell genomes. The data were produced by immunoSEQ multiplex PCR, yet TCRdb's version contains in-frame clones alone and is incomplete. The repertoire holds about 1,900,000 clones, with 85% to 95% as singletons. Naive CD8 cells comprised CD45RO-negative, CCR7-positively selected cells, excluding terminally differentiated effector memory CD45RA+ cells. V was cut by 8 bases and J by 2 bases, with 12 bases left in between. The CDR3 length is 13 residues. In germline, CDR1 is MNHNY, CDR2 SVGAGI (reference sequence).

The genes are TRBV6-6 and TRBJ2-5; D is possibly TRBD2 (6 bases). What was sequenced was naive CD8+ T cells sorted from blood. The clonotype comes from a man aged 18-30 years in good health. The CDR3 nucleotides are TGTGCCAGCGGGTTAGCGGAACAAGAGACCCAGTACTTC. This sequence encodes CASGLAEQETQYF.